Presented here are 14 T cell receptor beta chains from one specimen sequenced in a study of cytomegalovirus exposure and HLA in healthy donors. Both 60 Vbeta primers and 13 Jbeta primers went into the PCR. TCRdb's table, derived via immunoSEQ multiplex PCR, lists solely in-frame clones and lacks some. The table has fewer than 70,000 clones, about 74% seen once; the top ten hold around 10%. Sequences were obtained from PBMCs. The receptors were sampled from an older woman in good health and CMV-seropositive.

Only a few counts were recorded for this clone. This chain joins TRBV5-1 and TRBJ1-1; 7 nucleotides align to TRBD1. The ends lost 4 bases at V and 3 bases at J; junction bases unmatched: 6. The CDR3 has 14 residues. Germline V lookup: CDR1 SGHRS, CDR2 YFSETQ. Written as DNA, the CDR3 is TGCGCCAGCAGCGGGGCCACAGGGGACACTGAAGCTTTCTTT. Protein product: CASSGATGDTEAFF.

The chain has TRBV19 and TRBJ1-6; D gene unclear. CDR3 length: 14 residues. Germline lookup yields CDR1 LNHDA and CDR2 SQIVND (reference sequence). Trimming removed 5 bases at V and 8 bases at J, with 13 bases between. The CDR3 loop reads CASSPRHGDSPLHF. The CDR3 nucleotides are TGTGCCAGTAGTCCTCGACACGGGGATTCACCCCTCCACTTT.

The V gene is TRBV7-8, the J gene TRBJ1-1, with D perhaps TRBD1 (6 bases). The V and J ends lost 5 bases and 0 bases respectively, with 10 bases between them. Germline V gene lookup returns CDR1 SGHVS and CDR2 FQNEAQ. The CDR3 loop spans 14 amino acids. The DNA of the CDR3 is TGTGCCAGCAGCGCAGGGGTTTTGAACACTGAAGCTTTCTTT. Its protein is CASSAGVLNTEAFF.

This sequence joins TRBV27 and TRBJ1-6; D ambiguous. Germline CDR1 is MNHEY and CDR2 is SMNVEV (reference sequence). The CDR3 spans 14 residues. With 8 bases removed from V and 9 bases from J, the gap between germline ends came to 17 bases. The CDR3 nucleotides are TGTGCCAGCTCCGGAGGCAATTTCGCTTCACCCCTCCACTTT. Amino acid sequence: CASSGGNFASPLHF.

The chain links TRBV29-1 to TRBJ1-1; perhaps TRBD1 as D (6 bases). The CDR3 is 12 amino acids. The V gene lost 7 bases and the J gene lost 4 bases, with 13 bases spanning the gap. Germline values: CDR1 SQVTM, CDR2 ANQGSEA. The CDR3 bases are TGCAGCGCGCAGCGGGGGCCCACTGAAGCTTTCTTT. This encodes CSAQRGPTEAFF.

The gene calls are TRBV4-2 and TRBJ2-3, with a possible D match to TRBD2 (6 bases). V lost 1 base and J lost 2, with 10 bases in between. CDR1 and CDR2 (germline): LGHNA, YNFKEQ. The CDR3 consists of 15 residues. The CDR3 sequence: CASSQGTNPTDTQYF. CDR3 DNA: TGTGCCAGCAGCCAAGGGACTAACCCCACAGATACGCAGTATTTT.

The chain recombines TRBV29-1 with TRBJ1-1; 7 bases align to TRBD1. Looked up from germline, CDR1 is SQVTM and CDR2 is ANQGSEA. V lost 6 bases to trimming and J lost 8 bases; unmatched junction nucleotides: 12. The CDR3 is 13 residues long. This CDR3 is CSVAMGATGEAFF. DNA for the CDR3: TGCAGCGTCGCCATGGGGGCGACAGGGGAAGCTTTCTTT. The full variable domain, rest sourced from reference TRBV29-1 and TRBJ1-1, is SAVISQKPSRDICQRGTSLTIQCQVDSQVTMMFWYRQQPGQSLTLIATANQGSEATYESGFVIDKFPISRPNLTFSTLTVSNMSPEDSSIYLCSVAMGATGEAFFGQGTRLTVV.

This clone was observed a few times. The rearrangement links TRBV5-6 to TRBJ2-7; 9 bases agree with TRBD2. The CDR3 length is 12 residues. The germline V gene has CDR1 SGHDT and CDR2 YYEEEE. Germline trimming cut 4 bases from V and 11 bases from J; bases unmatched to any gene: 7. CDR3 sequence: CASSAGLAHEYF. CDR3 nucleotides: TGTGCCAGCAGCGCAGGACTAGCGCACGAGTACTTC.

The gene calls are TRBV2 and TRBJ2-3; 7 bases align to TRBD2. V dropped 3 bases and J dropped 6; count of bases not matched to a gene: 6. This CDR3 has 14 residues. Germline CDR1 and CDR2: SNHLY and FYNNEI. The CDR3: CASSDGGKVDTQYF. The CDR3 nucleotides read TGTGCCAGCAGTGACGGGGGGAAGGTGGATACGCAGTATTTT.

This clone was recorded a few times. The genes are TRBV6-5 and TRBJ2-7; possibly TRBD1 for D (5 bases). CDR3 length: 16 residues. Trimming removed 3 bases from V and 3 bases from J, with 18 bases in between. Germline values: CDR1 MNHEY, CDR2 SVGAGI. CDR3 sequence: CASSYARTPINYEQYF. CDR3 nucleotide sequence: TGTGCCAGCAGTTATGCGAGGACACCAATCAACTACGAGCAGTACTTC.

The rearrangement links TRBV19 to TRBJ2-3, with 7 bases that match TRBD1. The CDR3 is 15 amino acids. Germline-derived CDR1 and CDR2 are LNHDA and SQIVND (reference sequence). The V gene end was trimmed by 1 base and the J gene end by 3 bases; junction bases not matched to a gene: 4. The CDR3: CASSIGAGGTDTQYF. The CDR3 DNA reads TGTGCCAGTAGTATAGGGGCAGGGGGAACAGATACGCAGTATTTT.

This clone has just a few counts. This chain links TRBV4-1 with TRBJ2-7, with D possibly TRBD2 on 6 matching bases. Germline V gene lookup returns CDR1 MGHRA and CDR2 YSYEKL. The CDR3 extends over 15 amino acids. Trimming took 1 base from V and 4 from J, leaving 14 bases between them. This CDR3 is CASSQGPGVGYEQYF. CDR3 nucleotide sequence: TGCGCCAGCAGCCAAGGTCCGGGGGTGGGTTACGAGCAGTACTTC.

The chain joins TRBV15 to TRBJ2-2; maybe TRBD2 (7 bases). The V end was cut by 0 bases, the J end by 6 bases, with 11 bases between. Looked up from germline, CDR1 is LNHNV and CDR2 is YYDKDF (reference sequence). The CDR3 covers 15 residues. The CDR3: CATSRDGGRAGELFF. DNA for the CDR3: TGTGCCACCAGCAGAGACGGGGGGCGGGCCGGGGAGCTGTTTTTT.

This chain connects TRBV20-1 to TRBJ2-7, with 8 bases fitting TRBD2. Losses at the gene ends were 6 bases for V and 4 bases for J; bases not matched to a gene: 2. In germline, CDR1 is DFQATT, CDR2 SNEGSKA (reference sequence). This CDR3 is built from 11 residues. The CDR3: CSAASGYEQYF. The CDR3, as DNA: TGCAGTGCGGCTAGCGGGTACGAGCAGTACTTC.